Below are 28 T cell receptor beta chains sequenced from a single sample in a study of blood T cell repertoires in COVID-19. Assay used: immunoSEQ multiplex PCR; TCRdb lists only in-frame clones, some missing. Here the sample spans approximately 79,000 clones, 84% being singletons. Material: peripheral blood. Source of these receptors: a woman in her forties or fifties with acute or convalescent COVID-19.

V gene TRBV30 combines with J gene TRBJ2-2; 7 positions agree with TRBD2. With 3 bases clipped from V and 3 bases from J, the junction kept 7 bases outside the gene matches. CDR1 GTSNPN and CDR2 SVGIG come from the germline V gene (reference sequence). The CDR3 length is 15 residues. The CDR3 nucleotides read TGTGCCTGGAGGGAGACTAGCCGAGACACCGGGGAGCTGTTTTTT. This translates into CAWRETSRDTGELFF. The complete variable domain, with remaining parts taken from reference TRBV30 and TRBJ2-2, reads SQTIHQWPATLVQPVGSPLSLECTVEGTSNPNLYWYRQAAGRGLQLLFYSVGIGQISSEVPQNLSASRPQDRQFILSSKKLLLSDSGFYLCAWRETSRDTGELFFGEGSRLTVL.

The chain employs TRBV28 and TRBJ2-2; D gene ambiguous. Trimming stripped 6 bases from V and 6 bases from J, with 17 bases between. Germline loops: CDR1 MDHEN, CDR2 SYDVKM. This CDR3 contains 15 residues. CDR3 region: CASSTHSSSPGELFF. Here the CDR3 DNA reads TGTGCCAGCAGCACCCATAGTAGCTCCCCCGGGGAGCTGTTTTTT.

This chain connects TRBV5-1 to TRBJ2-1; 7 bases line up with TRBD1. V gave up 7 bases and J gave up 4 bases; unmatched junction bases: 14. The CDR3 extends over 16 amino acids. Germline CDR1 SGHRS, CDR2 YFSETQ. CDR3 amino acids: CASELRPGTEYNEQFF. The CDR3 coding sequence is TGCGCCAGCGAGCTACGCCCCGGGACAGAGTACAATGAGCAGTTCTTC.

This rearrangement joins TRBV5-4 to TRBJ2-5, with D uncertain. Germline V gives CDR1 SGHNT, CDR2 YYREEE (reference sequence). This CDR3 is 14 amino acids long. The germline V and J ends were trimmed by 3 bases and 7 bases, with 16 bases remaining between them. The CDR3 protein is CASSWVGPRSTQYF. The CDR3 nucleotides read TGTGCCAGCAGCTGGGTTGGCCCGAGGTCGACCCAGTACTTC.

The rearrangement joins TRBV5-4 to TRBJ2-5; 8 bases map to TRBD2. Germline V gene data show CDR1 as SGHNT and CDR2 as YYREEE (reference sequence). The CDR3 is made up of 14 amino acids. The V gene end was trimmed by 4 bases and the J gene end by 4 bases; junction bases not matched to a gene: 6. The DNA for the CDR3 is TGTGCCAGCAGCCTTAGGGCGGGAGGAGAGACCCAGTACTTC. It yields the protein CASSLRAGGETQYF.

This clone has a handful of counts. The genes are TRBV19 and TRBJ2-7; TRBD2 agrees at 9 bases. Per the germline V gene, CDR1 is LNHDA and CDR2 is SQIVND (reference sequence). V was clipped by 2 bases and J by 5 bases; unmatched bases: 7. This CDR3 comprises 15 residues. CDR3 in DNA: TGTGCCAGTAGTATACAAGCGGGGGGACCGGACGAGCAGTACTTC. Amino acids: CASSIQAGGPDEQYF.

CDR3 sequence reads: CASSLGKGQGHPGFF. The DNA for the CDR3 is TGTGCCAGCAGCTTAGGAAAGGGACAGGGACATCCTGGTTTCTTT. The rearrangement joins TRBV11-2 to TRBJ1-1; 9 bases align to TRBD1. Per germline, CDR1 SGHAT and CDR2 FQNNGV. With V trimmed by 1 base and J by 13 bases, 13 bases remained unmatched. The CDR3 is 15 residues long.

This clone was seen only a few times. V is TRBV5-5 and J is TRBJ1-5; D gene ambiguous. Trimming pared 0 bases from V and 0 bases from J, leaving 7 bases between. This CDR3 has 15 amino acids. The germline gives CDR1 SGHKS, CDR2 YYEKEE (reference sequence). CDR3 amino acids: CASSLAVFSNQPQHF. CDR3 in DNA: TGTGCCAGCAGCTTGGCCGTGTTTAGCAATCAGCCCCAGCATTTT.

In this sample, this clone turned up a few times. The chain employs TRBV2 and TRBJ2-6, with a tentative D call TRBD2 (5 bases). V was pared by 9 bases and J by 3 bases, with 15 bases between. Looked up from germline, CDR1 is SNHLY and CDR2 is FYNNEI. CDR3 length: 15 amino acids. CDR3: CARRVGVGGANVLTF. The DNA of the CDR3 is TGTGCCAGACGGGTCGGGGTCGGTGGGGCCAACGTCCTGACTTTC. The full variable domain, completed using reference TRBV2 and TRBJ2-6, is EPEVTQTPSHQVTQMGQEVILRCVPISNHLYFYWYRQILGQKVEFLVSFYNNEISEKSEIFDDQFSVERPDGSNFTLKIRSTKLEDSAMYFCARRVGVGGANVLTFGAGSRLTVL.

CDR3 sequence (DNA): TGTGCCAGGGGGAATAGCGGGAGGGCCCGGGCCTACGAGCAGTACTTC. Encoded protein: CARGNSGRARAYEQYF. This chain joins TRBV28 and TRBJ2-7; 11 bases align to TRBD2. The CDR3 loop spans 16 amino acids. V was pared by 9 bases and J by 2 bases, with 12 bases of the junction left unmatched. CDR1 is MDHEN, CDR2 SYDVKM, per germline.

The chain has TRBV7-6 and TRBJ1-4; possibly TRBD1 for D (6 bases). Trimming stripped 5 bases from V and 4 bases from J, with 17 bases between. CDR3 length equals 16 residues. CDR1 is SGHVS, CDR2 FNYEAQ, per germline. The CDR3, as DNA: TGTGCCAGCAGCCCCGTTCAGGGGTTGCATAATGAAAAACTGTTTTTT. As protein: CASSPVQGLHNEKLFF.

In DNA form, the CDR3 reads TGTGCCAGCAAATTCGGGAGACAGCCCCAGCATTTT. This translates into CASKFGRQPQHF. The chain has TRBV12-3 or TRBV12-4 and TRBJ1-5; no reliable D call. The CDR3 spans 12 residues. Trimming took off 7 bases at V and 7 bases at J, with 11 bases between the two ends.

Only a few counts were recorded for this clone. V gene TRBV6-5 combines with J gene TRBJ1-6; D is perhaps TRBD1 (5 bases). The CDR3 totals 16 residues. Trimming took 4 bases from V and 6 from J, leaving 16 bases between them. Germline V lookup: CDR1 MNHEY, CDR2 SVGAGI. CDR3 region: CASSSIPTESNSPLHF. In nucleotides, the CDR3 is TGTGCCAGCAGTTCCATCCCGACAGAGTCTAATTCACCCCTCCACTTT.

This rearrangement joins TRBV19 to TRBJ2-7; 7 nucleotides line up with TRBD1. The CDR3 covers 14 residues. The germline V gene has CDR1 LNHDA and CDR2 SQIVND (reference sequence). J lost 1 base, V lost 6 bases, and 6 bases had no gene match. Here the CDR3 DNA reads TGTGCCAGTAGCCGGACGGGACAGTCCTACGAGCAGTACTTC. This sequence encodes CASSRTGQSYEQYF.

The rearrangement uses TRBV5-1 and TRBJ2-5; maybe TRBD2 (5 bases). Trimming removed 3 bases from V and 0 bases from J, with 12 bases in between. Germline loops: CDR1 SGHRS, CDR2 YFSETQ. The CDR3 spans 15 residues. CDR3: CASSSPVGDQETQYF. Written as DNA, the CDR3 is TGCGCCAGCAGCTCCCCCGTCGGGGACCAAGAGACCCAGTACTTC.

This chain's CDR3 is CASSETGQPFEQYF. CDR3 nucleotide sequence: TGTGCCAGCAGTGAAACCGGACAGCCCTTTGAGCAGTACTTC. J is TRBJ2-7 and V is TRBV6-1; D perhaps matches TRBD1 (6 bases). The CDR3 spans 14 residues. The germline V gene encodes CDR1 MNHNS and CDR2 SASEGT. Trimming shortened V by 2 bases and J by 7 bases, and 15 bases separated the two germline ends.

The chain joins TRBV14 to TRBJ2-1; D may be TRBD1 (6 bases). Between the trimmed V and J ends, which lost 4 bases and 10 bases, there was a span of 20 bases. This CDR3 has 15 residues. Germline V gene sequence: CDR1 SGHDN, CDR2 FVKESK. DNA for the CDR3: TGTGCCAGCAGCCCAGGAACCACAGGGTTACGGGAGCAGTTCTTC. This encodes CASSPGTTGLREQFF.

This chain connects TRBV7-9 to TRBJ1-3; the match to TRBD1 covers 7 bases. With 6 bases clipped from V and 7 bases from J, the junction kept 15 bases outside the gene matches. The CDR3 extends over 16 amino acids. CDR1 and CDR2 from the germline V gene are SEHNR and FQNEAQ (reference sequence). The CDR3 coding sequence is TGTGCCAGCAGTAGTCTTCTGGACAGGCGGCGGAACACCATATATTTT. This gives the protein CASSSLLDRRRNTIYF. The whole variable domain, remainder taken from reference TRBV7-9 and TRBJ1-3, is DTGVSQNPRHKITKRGQNVTFRCDPISEHNRLYWYRQTLGQGPEFLTYFQNEAQLEKSRLLSDRFSAERPKGSFSTLEIQRTEQGDSAMYLCASSSLLDRRRNTIYFGEGSWLTVV.

The V call is TRBV28, the J call TRBJ2-1, with TRBD2 identical over 11 bases. The CDR3 is made up of 16 amino acids. The junction had 8 bases not matched to a gene; V was cut back by 5 bases and J by 5 bases. Germline CDR1 reads MDHEN; CDR2 reads SYDVKM. This chain's CDR3 is CASSPHTSGSHNEQFF. CDR3 in DNA: TGTGCCAGCAGTCCACACACTAGCGGGAGCCACAATGAGCAGTTCTTC.

This chain uses TRBV18 with TRBJ1-2; no reliable D call. Germline V gene lookup returns CDR1 KGHSH and CDR2 LQKENI. The CDR3 contains 13 residues. The ends were cut back, 3 bases at V and 5 bases at J, with 10 bases in the middle. The CDR3 region is CASSPSREYGYTF. Here the CDR3 DNA reads TGTGCCAGCTCACCCTCGAGGGAGTATGGCTACACCTTC.

V and J are TRBV29-1 and TRBJ2-3; 12 bases fit TRBD2. Germline lookup yields CDR1 SQVTM and CDR2 ANQGSEA. The CDR3 is made up of 17 amino acids. J was trimmed by 4 bases and V by 3 bases; bases with no gene match: 11. Written as DNA, the CDR3 is TGCAGCGTTGAGGGGGGAAGTCTAGCGGGAGGGCCAGATACGCAGTATTTT. This translates into CSVEGGSLAGGPDTQYF.

The chain combines TRBV27 with TRBJ2-7; the match to TRBD2 covers 10 bases. Germline V gives CDR1 MNHEY, CDR2 SMNVEV (reference sequence). This CDR3 is built from 16 residues. After removal of 3 bases from V and 4 bases from J, the junction contained 9 bases not matched to a gene. CDR3 nucleotide sequence: TGTGCCAGCAGTTTGTGGTCTAGCGGGAGTTTGTACGAGCAGTACTTC. Protein product: CASSLWSSGSLYEQYF.

This clone was found once. The CDR3 DNA sequence: TGTGCCAGCAGTCGGAACAGAGAGGAGCAGTACTTC. As protein: CASSRNREEQYF. The rearrangement uses TRBV12-3 or TRBV12-4 and TRBJ2-7; no clear D gene. V was pared by 5 bases and J by 7 bases, with 12 bases between. The CDR3 spans 12 residues.

The rearrangement uses TRBV7-9 and TRBJ1-4, with a tentative D call TRBD1 (5 bases). This CDR3 has 15 amino acids. The ends were cut back, 5 bases at V and 7 bases at J, with 17 bases in the middle. CDR1 is SEHNR, CDR2 FQNEAQ, per germline (reference sequence). The CDR3 DNA sequence: TGTGCCAGCAGCCGTGCGGGGGAGGGTGGTGAAAAACTGTTTTTT. The encoded protein is CASSRAGEGGEKLFF.

This clone is a singleton in its sample. At the DNA level, this CDR3 is encoded by other sequences in the same sample as well. This chain uses TRBV5-1 with TRBJ1-3; no definite D call. The CDR3 sequence is 15 residues long. The V and J ends lost 0 bases and 1 base respectively, with 8 bases between them. CDR1 SGHRS and CDR2 YFSETQ come from the germline V gene. The DNA for the CDR3 is TGCGCCAGCAGCTTGGCTGGGAGTTCTGGAAACACCATATATTTT. Translated: CASSLAGSSGNTIYF.

CDR3 in amino acids: CASSLAGGSYNSPLHF. As DNA, the CDR3 is TGTGCCAGCAGCTTGGCAGGGGGTTCCTATAATTCACCCCTCCACTTT. The chain is built from TRBV5-6 and TRBJ1-6; 7 nucleotides match TRBD1. Germline V CDR1 and CDR2: SGHDT, YYEEEE. The CDR3 loop spans 16 amino acids. Germline trimming cut 0 bases from V and 1 base from J; bases unmatched to any gene: 1.

The chain has TRBV28 and TRBJ2-1; TRBD1 matches at 8 bases. This CDR3 is 15 amino acids long. In germline, CDR1 is MDHEN, CDR2 SYDVKM. Germline trimming cut 6 bases from V and 3 bases from J; bases unmatched to any gene: 7. The CDR3 spells CASRPPTGGYNEQFF. CDR3 DNA sequence: TGTGCCAGCAGACCTCCTACAGGGGGCTACAATGAGCAGTTCTTC.

The V and J genes are TRBV7-2 and TRBJ1-1; 9 bases agree with TRBD1. This CDR3 is 14 amino acids long. V lost 5 bases, J lost 6 bases, and 7 bases stayed unmatched. CDR1 is SGHTA and CDR2 is FQGNSA in the germline V gene. The CDR3 sequence: CASSRPGQGAEAFF. For the CDR3, the DNA is TGTGCCAGCAGCCGTCCGGGACAGGGTGCTGAAGCTTTCTTT. Full variable domain (rest looked up from reference TRBV7-2 and TRBJ1-1): GAGVSQSPSNKVTEKGKDVELRCDPISGHTALYWYRQSLGQGLEFLIYFQGNSAPDKSGLPSDRFSAERTGGSVSTLTIQRTQQEDSAVYLCASSRPGQGAEAFFGQGTRLTVV.